This section outlines one TCR beta chain sequence together with its context. The data were produced by immunoSEQ multiplex PCR, yet TCRdb's version contains in-frame clones alone and is incomplete. The sample carries approximately 75,000 clones, approximately 80% recorded once. The data belong to a study of blood T cell repertoires in COVID-19. Sample: peripheral blood. This clonotype was obtained from a woman in her forties or fifties with acute or convalescent COVID-19.

The CDR3 DNA is TGTGCCAGCAGCTTAGAAGGGACAAGAACCTACAATGAGCAGTTCTTC. This gives the protein CASSLEGTRTYNEQFF. V gene TRBV11-3 combines with J gene TRBJ2-1; D is possibly TRBD1 (6 bases). Germline V gene lookup returns CDR1 SGHNT and CDR2 YENEEA. This CDR3 contains 16 residues. Trimming cost V 0 bases and J 2 bases, with 11 bases left between them.